The table lists the clone carrying this T cell receptor (beta chain) with a count of one. This sample is part of a study of blood T cell repertoires in COVID-19. Overall study context: T cells, B-cell-depleted T cells, or PBMCs provided the cDNA or gDNA that served as material.

Authors' methods: Estimation of nucleated cell counts was performed using reference gene primer amplification. The table came from immunoSEQ multiplex PCR; TCRdb's copy has only in-frame clones and leaves some out. The V and J calls and clone size come from that table; D and trimming were worked out from the DNA. The profile shows approximately 150,000 clones, more than 80% of them singletons. CDR3 length: 16 residues. V was clipped by 2 bases and J by 0 bases, with 13 bases between them. The V gene's germline CDR1 is SGDLS and CDR2 YYNGEE. The receptor comes from a man aged 65-85 years with acute or convalescent COVID-19. Sequenced sample: peripheral blood. The V gene is TRBV9, the J gene TRBJ2-3; TRBD2 is a possible D gene (6 bases). CDR3 sequence reads: CASSVGTPTSTDTQYF. CDR3 bases: TGTGCCAGCAGCGTCGGGACTCCTACTAGCACAGATACGCAGTATTTT. Complete variable domain (other parts from reference TRBV9 and TRBJ2-3): DSGVTQTPKHLITATGQRVTLRCSPRSGDLSVYWYQQSLDQGLQFLIQYYNGEERAKGNILERFSAQQFPDLHSELNLSSLELGDSALYFCASSVGTPTSTDTQYFGPGTRLTVL.